This T cell receptor (beta chain) was obtained from a study of CD8+CD57+ T cells in acquired aplastic anemia. Study summary: Each DNA sample taken from sorted CD4+ and CD8+ cells came to about 3 ug on average.

Genomic DNA was employed as the template in profiling TCR beta VDJ and CDR3. MiXCR, applied by TCRdb to the reads, yields one record per CDR3 protein. The table has 80,000 to 100,000 distinct CDR3 sequences, less than 75% seen once. Individuals selected for sequencing had exhibited CD8+CD57+ cell expansion on flow cytometry. This CDR3 region has 14 residues. Per germline, CDR1 ENHRY and CDR2 SYGVKD. The germline V and J ends were trimmed by 9 bases and 4 bases, with 17 bases remaining between them. What was sequenced was sorted CD4+, CD8+, or CD8+CD57+ T cells (not recorded which) from PBMCs. This receptor was obtained from a human donor with aplastic anemia. V and J are TRBV10-3 and TRBJ2-3, with D perhaps being TRBD1 or TRBD2 (5 bases each). In DNA form, the CDR3 reads TGTGCCATGGGAGCGGAGGTGGGGGCAGATACGCAGTATTTT. This encodes CAMGAEVGADTQYF.